This T cell receptor beta chain was identified in a study of PD-L1 blockade in urothelial cancer. Study as a whole: Blood was tested 3 weeks (second dose) and 6 weeks into treatment.

The time point here: pretreatment peripheral blood. Study-wide points: Expansion of tumor-associated blood clones at 3 weeks was greater in durable-benefit patients.

Points on this clone: Its specificity is not known.

This CDR3 has 12 residues. Germline CDR1 and CDR2: SGDLS and YYNGEE. V was cut by 3 bases and J by 5 bases, with 8 bases left in between. Into every PCR, synthetic TCR analog templates were spiked. Repertoires were generated with immunoSEQ multiplex PCR, while TCRdb's copy carries only in-frame clones and drops some. The repertoire holds 95,000 to 100,000 clones, with around nine tenths as singletons. The TCR comes from a man in his sixties with urothelial cancer. Sample: PBMCs, taken around atezolizumab (anti-PD-L1) treatment. The chain joins TRBV9 to TRBJ1-1; D might be TRBD1 (5 bases). The CDR3 protein is CASSDGGTEAFF. CDR3 DNA: TGTGCCAGCAGCGACGGGGGTACTGAAGCTTTCTTT.